Listed below are T cell receptor beta chains from one sample, sequenced in a study of cytomegalovirus exposure and HLA in healthy donors. The table came from immunoSEQ multiplex PCR; TCRdb's copy has only in-frame clones and leaves some out. There are roughly 130,000 clones in the sample; around 67% occur only once, and less than 2.5% lies in the top ten. Sequenced input: PBMCs. The receptors were sampled from a middle-aged woman in good health and CMV-seropositive. The CDR3 runs from the conserved cysteine through the conserved F or W. A D gene is named only where the DNA matches it firmly. Only some rows state a clone size, as once, few, many or a class for expanded clones.

V gene,clone size,J gene,D gene,CDR3 protein,CDR3 DNA
TRBV18,-,TRBJ1-1,TRBD1,CASSPIRDRRKNTEAFF,TGTGCCAGCTCACCAATCCGGGACAGGAGGAAGAACACTGAAGCTTTCTTT
TRBV30,few,TRBJ1-1,-,CAWSLTGKNTEAFF,TGTGCCTGGAGTCTAACAGGGAAAAACACTGAAGCTTTCTTT
TRBV4-1,-,TRBJ1-2,-,CASSQSPPGQRAGYTF,TGCGCCAGCAGCCAAAGTCCGCCCGGACAGAGGGCTGGCTACACCTTC
TRBV10-3,-,TRBJ2-3,-,CAISDRGADTQYF,TGTGCCATCAGTGATCGGGGAGCCGATACGCAGTATTTT
TRBV6-5,-,TRBJ1-5,-,CASSSGGGYGQPQHF,TGTGCCAGCAGTTCGGGGGGAGGGTACGGTCAGCCCCAGCATTTT
TRBV29-1,-,TRBJ2-3,TRBD1,CSVNKGGAADTQYF,TGCAGCGTCAACAAAGGGGGCGCGGCAGATACGCAGTATTTT
TRBV23-1,-,TRBJ1-1,-,CASSQSPTGRNTEAFF,TGCGCCAGCAGTCAATCTCCAACAGGCAGGAACACTGAAGCTTTCTTT
TRBV4-3,-,TRBJ2-3,TRBD2,CASSPGLAGAGTDTQYF,TGCGCCAGCAGCCCCGGACTAGCGGGAGCGGGCACAGATACGCAGTATTTT
TRBV4-3,-,TRBJ2-3,TRBD2,CASSQGGTRHTDTQYF,TGCGCCAGCAGCCAAGGGGGGACTAGGCACACAGATACGCAGTATTTT
TRBV5-1,-,TRBJ1-1,TRBD1,CASSLGGQSHTEAFF,TGCGCCAGCAGCTTGGGGGGACAGTCGCACACTGAAGCTTTCTTT
TRBV5-1,few,TRBJ2-3,TRBD1,CASRDQNRGGTDTQYF,TGCGCCAGCAGGGACCAAAACAGGGGAGGCACAGATACGCAGTATTTT
TRBV7-3,-,TRBJ2-2,-,CASSVGPGMGELFF,-
TRBV7-9,-,TRBJ1-5,-,CASSFPVGPQHF,TGTGCCAGCAGCTTTCCGGTTGGGCCCCAGCATTTT
TRBV30,-,TRBJ1-3,TRBD1,CAWSVRRAGGGNTIYF,TGTGCCTGGAGTGTACGGCGAGCAGGGGGGGGAAACACCATATATTTT
TRBV9,few,TRBJ2-1,TRBD2,CASSVGTSGSPDNEQFF,TGTGCCAGCAGCGTAGGGACTAGCGGAAGCCCGGACAATGAGCAGTTCTTC
TRBV18,-,TRBJ2-3,TRBD2,CASSPRPPQRGAGTDTQYF,TGTGCCAGCTCCCCCCGCCCCCCTCAGCGGGGGGCGGGCACAGATACGCAGTATTTT
TRBV19,-,TRBJ1-1,TRBD1,CASRIPGQGNTEAFF,TGTGCCAGTAGAATACCGGGACAGGGGAACACTGAAGCTTTCTTT
TRBV11-2,few,TRBJ2-2,TRBD1,CASSSRTGPKNTGELFF,TGTGCCAGCAGCTCGCGGACAGGGCCAAAAAACACCGGGGAGCTGTTTTTT
TRBV6-1,-,TRBJ2-1,-,CASSDSYNEQFF,TGTGCCAGCAGTGACAGCTACAATGAGCAGTTCTTC
TRBV7-2,-,TRBJ2-3,-,CASSLDPSTDTQYF,TGTGCCAGCAGCTTAGATCCGTCCACAGATACGCAGTATTTT
TRBV5-1,-,TRBJ1-2,TRBD1,CASSPETGEHGYTF,TGCGCCAGCAGCCCGGAGACAGGGGAACATGGCTACACCTTC
TRBV27,-,TRBJ2-6,-,CASSLYPEGRAAGANVLTF,TGTGCCAGCAGTTTATACCCGGAGGGCAGGGCAGCTGGGGCCAACGTCCTGACTTTC
TRBV28,-,TRBJ1-6,-,CASSLGWGGDSPLHF,TGTGCCAGCAGTTTAGGTTGGGGGGGGGATTCACCCCTCCACTTT
TRBV7-6,once,TRBJ1-3,TRBD1,CASSLTGRGQGNTIYF,TGTGCCAGCAGCTTAACGGGCAGGGGGCAAGGAAACACCATATATTTT
TRBV7-2,-,TRBJ1-5,TRBD1,CASSPTGVGNQPQHF,TGTGCCAGCAGCCCCACAGGGGTAGGTAATCAGCCCCAGCATTTT
TRBV30,-,TRBJ2-2,TRBD1,CACATGGSTGELFF,TGTGCCTGTGCGACAGGGGGAAGCACCGGGGAGCTGTTTTTT
TRBV2,-,TRBJ2-7,TRBD1,CASSPGQVRYEQYF,TGTGCCAGCAGTCCGGGACAGGTCCGCTACGAGCAGTACTTC
TRBV9,once,TRBJ2-2,TRBD2,CASPWRGSSVTGELFF,TGTGCCAGTCCTTGGCGGGGGAGTTCGGTCACCGGGGAGCTGTTTTTT